This is a list of T cell receptor beta chains from one sample in a study of cytomegalovirus exposure and HLA in healthy donors. Repertoires were generated with immunoSEQ multiplex PCR, while TCRdb's copy carries only in-frame clones and drops some. The sample has more than 95,000 clones; roughly 80% are singletons. Input material: PBMCs. These receptors were obtained from a man aged 50 to 60 in good health and CMV-seropositive. Both conserved end residues are part of each CDR3. D genes are given only for firm matches. Clone size, where shown, is once, few, many, or a class for clones that have expanded.

size,D,V,J,DNA,CDR3
.,TRBD1,TRBV7-2,TRBJ2-5,TGTGCCAGCAGCCCACCCGGGACAGGGATAAATCCCCAAGAGACCCAGTACTTC,CASSPPGTGINPQETQYF
.,TRBD1,TRBV19,TRBJ1-5,TGTGCCAGTAGTATTTCCTTCACAGGGGGATTAAAGCCCCAGCATTTT,CASSISFTGGLKPQHF
.,.,TRBV19,TRBJ1-5,TGTGCCAGTAGCCTAGGACGGGGGAGCAATCAGCCCCAGCATTTT,CASSLGRGSNQPQHF
.,.,TRBV30,TRBJ2-2,TGTGCCTGGACCTGGCAGGGAAACACCGGGGAGCTGTTTTTT,CAWTWQGNTGELFF
.,.,TRBV2,TRBJ2-1,TGTGCCAGCAGACGTGAGGGTGAGCAGTTCTTC,CASRREGEQFF
.,.,TRBV7-8,TRBJ2-5,TGTGCCAGCAGCGCCCAGAGCGGAGTGGAGACCCAGTACTTC,CASSAQSGVETQYF
.,.,TRBV5-6,TRBJ2-2,TGTGCCAGCAGCAATCAAATTGGACAGTACACCGGGGAGCTGTTTTTT,CASSNQIGQYTGELFF
.,TRBD1,TRBV5-4,TRBJ2-7,TGTGCCAGCAGCTTGGAGACAGGGTTGTCCTCCGAGCAGTACTTC,CASSLETGLSSEQYF
.,TRBD2,TRBV4-3,TRBJ2-2,TGCGCCAGCAGCCCGAAGCCGGGACTAGCGGGGTTCGGGGAGCTGTTTTTT,CASSPKPGLAGFGELFF
.,TRBD1,TRBV30,TRBJ1-5,TGTGCCTGGAGTGCCGGGACAGGCCACAATCAGCCCCAGCATTTT,CAWSAGTGHNQPQHF
.,TRBD1,TRBV10-3,TRBJ1-1,TGTGCCACTCTCGGGGACAGAAGGAACACTGAAGCTTTCTTT,CATLGDRRNTEAFF
few,.,TRBV27,TRBJ2-7,TGTGCCAGCAGTCCTGACAGGTTCTCCTACGAGCAGTACTTC,CASSPDRFSYEQYF
medium-sized,.,TRBV25-1,TRBJ2-7,TGTGCCAGCAGTCAAGACAGGTACGGGGCGTACTTC,CASSQDRYGAYF
.,TRBD1,TRBV6-1,TRBJ2-2,TGTGCCAGCAGTGAACAGGGGGCCGGGGAGCTGTTTTTT,CASSEQGAGELFF
.,TRBD1,TRBV28,TRBJ2-7,TGTGCCAGCAGTTTGGGGGGGGGACAGGGGACCTACGAGCAGTACTTC,CASSLGGGQGTYEQYF
.,TRBD1,TRBV19,TRBJ2-1,TGTGCCAGTAGTCCGCAGACAGGGGCCTCCTACAATGAGCAGTTCTTC,CASSPQTGASYNEQFF
.,TRBD1,TRBV9,TRBJ2-5,TGTGCCAGCAGCGTGGACAGGTCTCAGGAGACCCAGTACTTC,CASSVDRSQETQYF